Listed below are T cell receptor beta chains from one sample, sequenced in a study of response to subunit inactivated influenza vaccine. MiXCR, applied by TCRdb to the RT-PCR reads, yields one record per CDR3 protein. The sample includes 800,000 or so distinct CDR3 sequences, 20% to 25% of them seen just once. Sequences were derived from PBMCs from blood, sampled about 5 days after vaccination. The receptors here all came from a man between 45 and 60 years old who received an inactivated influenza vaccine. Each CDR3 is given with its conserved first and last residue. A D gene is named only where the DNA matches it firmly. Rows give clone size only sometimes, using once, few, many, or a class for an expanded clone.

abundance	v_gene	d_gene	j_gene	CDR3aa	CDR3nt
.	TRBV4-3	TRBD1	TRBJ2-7	CASSQVLWDSRYEQYF	TGCGCCAGCAGCCAAGTCCTTTGGGACAGCCGCTACGAGCAGTACTTC
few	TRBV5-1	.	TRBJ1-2	CASGAAAAYYGYTF	TGCGCCAGCGGGGCGGCGGCAGCATACTATGGCTACACCTTC
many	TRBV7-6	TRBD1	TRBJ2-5	CASSLFQGAAQETQYF	TGTGCCAGCAGCTTATTTCAGGGGGCCGCCCAAGAGACCCAGTACTTC
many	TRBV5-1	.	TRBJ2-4	CASSGDIKNIQYF	TGCGCCAGCAGCGGGGACATAAAAAACATTCAGTACTTC
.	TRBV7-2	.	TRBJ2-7	CASSLEWSSTEQYF	TGTGCCAGCAGCTTAGAATGGTCTAGCACCGAGCAGTACTTC
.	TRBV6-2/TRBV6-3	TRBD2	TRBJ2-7	CASSYSSSGSGEQYF	TGTGCCAGCAGTTACTCGAGTAGCGGGAGCGGCGAGCAGTACTTC
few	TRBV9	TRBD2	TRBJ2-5	CASSAGGWTSEETQYF	TGTGCCAGCAGCGCGGGGGGCTGGACTAGCGAAGAGACCCAGTACTTC
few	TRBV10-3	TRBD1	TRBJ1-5	CATSTDRGLEPQHF	TGTGCCACCTCCACTGACAGGGGGTTAGAGCCCCAGCATTTT
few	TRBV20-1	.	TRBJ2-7	CSASTWGSSYEQYF	TGCAGTGCTAGCACGTGGGGGAGCTCCTACGAGCAGTACTTC
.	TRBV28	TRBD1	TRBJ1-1	CASSPQGAYTEAFF	TGTGCCAGCAGTCCCCAGGGGGCGTACACTGAAGCTTTCTTT
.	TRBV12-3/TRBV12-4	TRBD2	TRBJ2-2	CAISSLSRPSGSYTGELFF	TGTGCCATCAGTTCCCTTTCACGGCCTAGCGGGAGTTACACCGGGGAGCTGTTTTTT
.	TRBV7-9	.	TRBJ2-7	CASSRGTTSSYEQYF	TGTGCCAGCAGCCGCGGGACAACCAGCTCCTACGAGCAGTACTTC
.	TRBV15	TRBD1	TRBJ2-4	CATSAPGQGDIQYF	TGTGCCACCAGCGCACCGGGACAGGGGGACATTCAGTACTTC
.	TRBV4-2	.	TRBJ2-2	CASSRGLHSGELFF	TGTGCCAGCAGCCGTGGGCTCCACTCCGGGGAGCTGTTTTTT
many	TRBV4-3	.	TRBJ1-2	CASSQDLNYGYTF	TGCGCCAGCAGCCAAGATCTGAACTATGGCTACACCTTC
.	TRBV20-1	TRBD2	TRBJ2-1	CSARPSGGYNEQFF	TGCAGTGCGAGACCTAGCGGGGGATACAATGAGCAGTTCTTC
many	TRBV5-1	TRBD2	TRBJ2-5	CASSLGLAGRETQYF	TGTGCCAGCAGTTTGGGTCTAGCGGGGAGGGAGACCCAGTACTTC
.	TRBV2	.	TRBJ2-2	CASSPGTKTGELFF	TGTGCCAGCAGCCCCGGGACCAAAACCGGGGAGCTGTTTTTT
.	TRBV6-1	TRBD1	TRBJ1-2	CASSAQGYYGYTF	TGTGCCAGCAGTGCACAGGGGTATTATGGCTACACCTTC
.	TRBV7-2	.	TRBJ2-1	CASSWTGTQYNEQFF	TGTGCCAGCAGCTGGACCGGGACACAATACAATGAGCAGTTCTTC
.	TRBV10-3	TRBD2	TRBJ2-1	CAIRPTSGSSYNEQFF	TGTGCCATCAGGCCGACTAGCGGGAGCTCCTACAATGAGCAGTTCTTC
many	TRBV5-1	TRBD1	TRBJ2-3	CASSVDRGADTQYF	TGCGCCAGCAGCGTGGACAGGGGAGCAGATACGCAGTATTTT
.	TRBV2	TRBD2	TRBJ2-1	CATDLSGGYNEQFF	TGTGCCACCGACTTGAGCGGGGGTTACAATGAGCAGTTCTTC
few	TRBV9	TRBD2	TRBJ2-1	CASSVGGLTSGRSHEQFF	TGTGCCAGCAGCGTAGGGGGGCTTACTAGCGGGAGAAGCCATGAGCAGTTCTTC
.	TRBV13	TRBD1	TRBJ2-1	CASSFGQGRNEQFF	TGTGCCAGCAGCTTTGGACAGGGGAGGAATGAGCAGTTCTTC
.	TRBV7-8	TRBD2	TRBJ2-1	CASSLVLTSGVPYNEQFF	TGTGCCAGCAGCTTAGTCCTGACTAGCGGGGTTCCCTACAATGAGCAGTTCTTC
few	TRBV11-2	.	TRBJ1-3	CASSLSAGAVGNTIYF	TGTGCCAGCAGCCTATCAGCGGGGGCCGTTGGAAACACCATATATTTT
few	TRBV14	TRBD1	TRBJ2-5	CASSSLDRGQETQYF	TGTGCCAGCAGCAGCTTGGACAGGGGACAAGAGACCCAGTACTTC
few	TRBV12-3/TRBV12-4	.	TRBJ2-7	CASSRRDETYEQYF	TGTGCCAGCAGTCGTCGGGACGAAACCTACGAGCAGTACTTC
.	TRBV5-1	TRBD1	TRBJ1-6	CASSGAGGNSPLHF	TGCGCCAGCAGTGGGGCAGGGGGGAATTCACCCCTCCACTTT
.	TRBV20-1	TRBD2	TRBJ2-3	CSASPASGVGDTQYF	TGCAGTGCTAGTCCCGCTAGCGGGGTGGGAGATACGCAGTATTTT
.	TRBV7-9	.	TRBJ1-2	CASSPGTGAISGYTF	TGTGCCAGCAGCCCCGGTACAGGTGCCATCTCTGGCTACACCTTC
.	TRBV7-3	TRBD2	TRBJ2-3	CASSFLKMRESWADTQYF	TGTGCCAGCAGCTTTTTGAAAATGCGGGAGAGCTGGGCAGATACGCAGTATTTT
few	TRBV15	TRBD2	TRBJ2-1	CATSARTSGIYNEQFF	TGTGCCACCAGCGCCCGGACTAGCGGGATTTACAATGAGCAGTTCTTC
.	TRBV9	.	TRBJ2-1	CASSGTTSSYNEQFF	TGTGCCAGCAGCGGCACTACGAGCTCCTACAATGAGCAGTTCTTC
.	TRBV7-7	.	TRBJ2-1	CASGPLSYNEQFF	TGTGCCAGCGGTCCCCTCTCCTACAATGAGCAGTTCTTC
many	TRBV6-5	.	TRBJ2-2	CASSYYQGPNTGELFF	TGTGCCAGCAGTTACTATCAGGGGCCGAACACCGGGGAGCTGTTTTTT
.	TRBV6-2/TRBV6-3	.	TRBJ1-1	CASSWWDTEAFF	TGTGCCAGCAGTTGGTGGGACACTGAAGCTTTCTTT
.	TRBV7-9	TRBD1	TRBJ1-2	CAQGALGDGYTF	TGTGCCCAGGGGGCGCTTGGCGATGGCTACACCTTC
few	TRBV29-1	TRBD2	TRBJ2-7	CSVALLAGGREQYF	TGCAGCGTAGCATTACTAGCGGGAGGGCGAGAGCAGTACTTC
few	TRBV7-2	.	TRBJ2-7	CASSLALLVGEQYF	TGTGCCAGCAGCTTAGCGCTACTAGTAGGCGAGCAGTACTTC
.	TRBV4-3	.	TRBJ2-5	CASSQEWAGRETQYF	TGCGCCAGCAGCCAAGAGTGGGCAGGGAGGGAGACCCAGTACTTC
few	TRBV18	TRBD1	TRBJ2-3	CASSQRTGPFSTDTQYF	TGTGCCAGCTCACAACGGACAGGCCCATTCAGCACAGATACGCAGTATTTT
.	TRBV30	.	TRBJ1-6	CAWNRADNSPLHF	TGTGCCTGGAACAGGGCTGACAATTCACCCCTCCACTTT
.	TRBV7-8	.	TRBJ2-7	CASSPRSEVHEQYF	TGTGCCAGCAGCCCCCGATCAGAGGTCCACGAGCAGTACTTC
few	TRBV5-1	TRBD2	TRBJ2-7	CASSLSISGRPEQYF	TGCGCCAGCAGCCTGTCGATTAGCGGGAGGCCCGAGCAGTACTTC
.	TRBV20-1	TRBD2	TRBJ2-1	CSALGLAGGSYNEQFF	TGCAGTGCCCTGGGACTAGCGGGGGGCTCCTACAATGAGCAGTTCTTC
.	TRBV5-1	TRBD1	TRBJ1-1	CASSLVVLTGTGNTEAFF	TGCGCCAGCAGCTTGGTAGTTTTAACCGGGACAGGGAACACTGAAGCTTTCTTT
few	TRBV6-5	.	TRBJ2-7	CASSYGTAKPSYEQYF	TGTGCCAGCAGTTACGGCACCGCTAAACCTTCCTACGAGCAGTACTTC
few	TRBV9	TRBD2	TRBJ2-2	CASSGGRVNTGELFF	TGTGCCAGCAGCGGAGGGAGGGTGAACACCGGGGAGCTGTTTTTT
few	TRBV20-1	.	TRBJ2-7	CSASTLIGSYEQYF	TGCAGCGCATCAACCCTTATAGGTTCCTACGAGCAGTACTTC
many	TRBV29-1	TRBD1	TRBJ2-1	CSVDRPDRGSYNEQFF	TGCAGCGTTGACCGCCCCGACAGGGGCTCCTACAATGAGCAGTTCTTC
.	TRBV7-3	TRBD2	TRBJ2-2	CASSSPIDSGRQRHGELFF	TGTGCCAGCAGCTCCCCCATTGATAGCGGGAGGCAACGTCACGGGGAGCTGTTTTTT
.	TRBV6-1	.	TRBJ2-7	CASRTGQNSYEQYF	TGTGCCAGCAGGACCGGACAAAACTCCTACGAGCAGTACTTC
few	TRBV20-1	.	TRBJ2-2	CSARDPSGATGELFF	TGCAGTGCTAGGGACCCCTCGGGCGCGACTGGGGAGCTGTTTTTT
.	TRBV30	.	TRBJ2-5	CAWSNGGARNPWQETQYF	TGTGCCTGGAGTAATGGAGGGGCTCGTAACCCTTGGCAAGAGACCCAGTACTTC